The entry below describes one T cell receptor beta chain. Its recognized antigen is unknown. No base qualities exist here, and no much larger clone lies one base off it. Relative to germline, V is 4 bases shorter and J is 4 bases shorter, with 23 bases between their ends. There are 18 amino acids in the CDR3, from cysteine to phenylalanine inclusive. CDR3 DNA only is kept here, 54 bases in frame from base 1. In the germline V gene (reference sequence), CDR1 corresponds to SGHNT and CDR2 to YYREEE. Participants in the prospective study were aged about 18 to 95 years, lived in 20 to 30 United States geographic areas, and enrolled through a virtual design. In the prospective study, participants were assigned to cohorts based on the clinical history participants reported in a screening survey and a study questionnaire. For ImmuneRACE Cohort 3, a participant was defined as recovered based on two consecutive negative NP/OP PCR tests, clearance by a healthcare professional, or resolution of symptoms. Each participant in the prospective study had whole blood, serum and a nasopharyngeal or oropharyngeal swab collected by mobile phlebotomists. Over a roughly 2-month period, participants in the prospective study had the option of providing additional blood draws and questionnaires. Blood samples from the prospective study were shipped frozen or at room temperature prior to DNA extraction.

TCRbeta CDR3 regions were amplified from genomic DNA using the immunoSEQ Assay, a bias-controlled multiplex PCR. In the authors' own workflow: Within the assay, amplification of reference gene primers was used to estimate how many nucleated cells each sample contained. Sequence reads were collapsed and filtered to measure the absolute abundance of every unique TCRbeta CDR3 rearrangement. For each sample, productive Simpson clonality was calculated as the square root of Simpson's diversity index over productive rearrangements. TCRdb took over this immuneACCESS table, retaining in-frame rearrangements with V and J assigned. Such tables are incomplete; in checked studies, under half of the missing clones stem from an unresolved V gene, and the remainder is unexplained. V, J and clone size are taken as reported in that table, and D and trimming were inferred from the DNA itself. The sample table holds 500,000 or so clones, of which roughly 87% were seen once. About 0.75% of the sample is in the top ten clones.

This specimen belongs to a study of blood T cell repertoires in COVID-19 (dated by TCRdb to about 2020). With respect to the entire study: Samples from collaborators originated in the United States, Italy and Spain and spanned both the acute and convalescent phases of COVID-19. The sample metadata nearly always contained a de-identified subject ID, COVID-19 status, age in years and sex. The material from the prospective study consisted of cDNA or gDNA derived from T cells, B-cell-depleted T cells, or PBMCs. Deeply sampled blood TCRbeta repertoires from subjects exposed to, actively infected with, or recovered from COVID-19 were included in the dataset. Samples came from the ongoing ImmuneRACE study (first 160 participants) plus 1,254 subjects from 6 global collaborators. A freely available public database, intended as a resource for researchers studying the immune response to SARS-CoV-2, is where the repertoires were released. Where available, HLA class I and class II types were obtained from metadata supplied by the sample provider rather than from assay-based typing.

Broad study findings and their caveats: The quantity of clinical and demographic metadata differed by source and by participant and was supplied without curation.

This receptor was obtained from a woman younger than 35 who had recovered from COVID-19. The chain is made from TRBV5-4 and TRBJ2-2, and the D gene may be TRBD2, 6 bases matching. Sequenced: PBMCs or T cells enriched from blood (not recorded which). The bases read TGTGCCAGCAGCCCTACGTATACTAGCATCGCGGCCACCGGGGAGCTGTTTTTT. This translates into CASSPTYTSIAATGELFF.